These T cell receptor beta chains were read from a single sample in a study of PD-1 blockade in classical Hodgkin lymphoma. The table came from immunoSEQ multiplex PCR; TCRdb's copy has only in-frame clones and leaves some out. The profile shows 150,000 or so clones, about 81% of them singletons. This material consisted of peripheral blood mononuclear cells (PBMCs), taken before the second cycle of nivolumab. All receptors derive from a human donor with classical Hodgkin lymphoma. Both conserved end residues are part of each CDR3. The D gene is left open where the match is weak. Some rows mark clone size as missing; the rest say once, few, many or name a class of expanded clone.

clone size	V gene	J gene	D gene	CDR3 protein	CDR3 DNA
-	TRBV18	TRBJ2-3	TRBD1	CASSPGQADTQYF	TGTGCCAGCTCACCCGGACAGGCAGATACGCAGTATTTT
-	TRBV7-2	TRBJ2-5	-	CASSSQGGETQYF	TGTGCCAGCAGCTCGCAGGGGGGGGAGACCCAGTACTTC
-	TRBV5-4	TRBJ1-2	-	CASSSSYQTPYGYTF	TGTGCCAGCAGCTCTTCTTACCAGACCCCCTATGGCTACACCTTC
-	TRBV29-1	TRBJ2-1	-	CSVDPYRHEQFF	TGCAGCGTTGACCCTTACCGCCATGAGCAGTTCTTC
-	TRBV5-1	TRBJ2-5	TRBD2	CASSWMTSGGLQETQYF	TGCGCCAGCAGCTGGATGACTAGCGGGGGACTTCAAGAGACCCAGTACTTC
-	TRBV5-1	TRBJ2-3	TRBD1	CASSSQSGTGADTQYF	TGCGCCAGCAGCTCGCAATCCGGGACAGGGGCCGATACGCAGTATTTT
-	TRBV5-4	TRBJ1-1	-	CASSLGLQGLFLGEAFF	TGTGCCAGCAGCTTAGGATTACAGGGCTTGTTTCTTGGTGAAGCTTTCTTT
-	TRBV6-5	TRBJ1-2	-	CASSYSSGTLNYGYTF	TGTGCCAGCAGTTACTCGTCGGGGACTCTTAACTATGGCTACACCTTC
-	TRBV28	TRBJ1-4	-	CASSLSGGANEKLFF	TGTGCCAGCAGTTTATCGGGGGGAGCTAATGAAAAACTGTTTTTT
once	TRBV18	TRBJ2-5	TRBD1	CASSHLWTGQETQYF	TGTGCCAGCTCACACCTCTGGACAGGGCAGGAGACCCAGTACTTC
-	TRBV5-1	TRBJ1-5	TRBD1	CASSPYGSGTGNNQPQHF	TGCGCCAGCAGCCCTTACGGATCCGGGACAGGGAACAATCAGCCCCAGCATTTT
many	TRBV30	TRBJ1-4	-	CAWSVLGTREKLFF	TGTGCCTGGAGTGTACTGGGGACACGTGAAAAACTGTTTTTT
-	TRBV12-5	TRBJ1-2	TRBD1	CASGLHRTGGNYGYTF	TGTGCTAGTGGTCTCCACCGGACAGGGGGTAACTATGGCTACACCTTC
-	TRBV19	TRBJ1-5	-	CASLPRQLSNQPQHF	TGTGCCAGCCTTCCCCGACAGCTTAGCAATCAGCCCCAGCATTTT
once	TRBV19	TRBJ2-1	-	CASSIRSGLFF	TGTGCCAGTAGTATACGGTCGGGATTGTTCTTC
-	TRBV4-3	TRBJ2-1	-	CASSRGLTTYNEQFF	TGCGCCAGCAGCCGTGGCCTTACGACCTACAATGAGCAGTTCTTC
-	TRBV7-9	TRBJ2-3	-	CASLYASTDTQYF	TGTGCCAGCCTGTACGCTAGCACAGATACGCAGTATTTT
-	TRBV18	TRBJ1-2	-	CASSPDYGYTF	TGTGCCAGCTCACCGGACTATGGCTACACCTTC
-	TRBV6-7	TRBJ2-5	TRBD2	CASSPTSGGKTQYF	TGTGCCAGCAGTCCGACTAGCGGGGGAAAGACCCAGTACTTC
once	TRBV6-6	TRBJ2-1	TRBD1	CASSYQDRGRDNEQFF	TGTGCCAGCAGTTACCAGGACAGGGGGAGAGACAATGAGCAGTTCTTC
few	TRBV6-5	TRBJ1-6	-	CASRRGLDSPLHF	TGTGCCAGCCGCAGGGGATTGGATTCACCCCTCCACTTT
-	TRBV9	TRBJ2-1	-	CASSVWNNPQFF	TGTGCCAGCAGCGTATGGAACAATCCCCAGTTCTTC
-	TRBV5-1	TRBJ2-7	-	CASSLVTGGEQYF	TGCGCCAGCAGCTTGGTAACAGGAGGCGAGCAGTACTTC
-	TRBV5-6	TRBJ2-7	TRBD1	CASSWDRMREQYF	TGTGCCAGCAGCTGGGACAGGATGAGGGAGCAGTACTTC
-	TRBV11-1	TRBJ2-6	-	CASSYLSRDGSGANVLTF	TGTGCCAGCAGCTACCTATCCCGGGACGGCTCTGGGGCCAACGTCCTGACTTTC
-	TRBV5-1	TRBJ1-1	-	CASSPLPGRLQAFF	TGCGCCAGCAGCCCTCTACCCGGGCGTCTTCAAGCTTTCTTT
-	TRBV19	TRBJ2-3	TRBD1	CASSRQGSSTDTQYF	TGTGCCAGTAGTAGACAGGGGAGTAGCACAGATACGCAGTATTTT
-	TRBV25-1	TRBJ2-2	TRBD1	CASVGGQGVAGELFF	TGTGCCAGCGTTGGGGGACAGGGGGTCGCCGGGGAGCTGTTTTTT
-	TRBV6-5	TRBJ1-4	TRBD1	CASSYGRGQGDEKLFF	TGTGCCAGCAGTTACGGGCGGGGACAGGGGGATGAAAAACTGTTTTTT
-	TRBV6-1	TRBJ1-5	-	CASSEHRTESNQPQHF	TGTGCCAGCAGTGAACACCGGACAGAAAGCAATCAGCCCCAGCATTTT
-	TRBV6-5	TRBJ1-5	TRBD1	CASSRDRGQDQPQHF	TGTGCCAGCAGCCGAGACAGGGGGCAGGATCAGCCCCAGCATTTT
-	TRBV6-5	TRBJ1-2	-	CASSRDDRFYGYTF	TGTGCCAGCAGTCGGGACGATCGCTTCTATGGCTACACCTTC
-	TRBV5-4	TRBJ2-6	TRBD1	CAVDRGRSGANVLTF	TGTGCCGTGGACAGGGGACGCTCTGGGGCCAACGTCCTGACTTTC
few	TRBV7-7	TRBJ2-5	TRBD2	CASSLGGGAQIETQYF	TGTGCTAGCAGCTTGGGGGGGGGAGCGCAGATCGAGACCCAGTACTTC
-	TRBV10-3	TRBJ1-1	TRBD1	CAISAQGDTEAFF	TGTGCCATCAGTGCCCAGGGGGACACTGAAGCTTTCTTT
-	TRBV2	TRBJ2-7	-	CASSAGSLAYEQYF	TGTGCCAGCAGCGCCGGTTCCCTTGCCTACGAGCAGTACTTC
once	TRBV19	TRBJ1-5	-	CASSTSGAGAQPQHF	TGTGCCAGTAGTACCTCAGGGGCTGGGGCTCAGCCCCAGCATTTT
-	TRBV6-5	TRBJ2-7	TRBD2	CASNPRPRGAYEQYF	TGTGCCAGCAACCCGCGCCCACGGGGGGCCTACGAGCAGTACTTC
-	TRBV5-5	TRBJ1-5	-	CASSGDLSNQPQHF	TGTGCCAGCAGCGGGGACCTTAGCAATCAGCCCCAGCATTTT
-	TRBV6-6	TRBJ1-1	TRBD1	CASRGGGGFTEAFF	TGTGCCAGCAGGGGAGGGGGCGGGTTCACTGAAGCTTTCTTT
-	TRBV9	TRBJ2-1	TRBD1	CASSGGGAYNEQFF	TGTGCCAGCAGCGGAGGGGGCGCCTACAATGAGCAGTTCTTC
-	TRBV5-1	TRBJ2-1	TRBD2	CASSLEGGPYNEQFF	TGCGCCAGCAGCTTGGAGGGAGGGCCCTACAATGAGCAGTTCTTC
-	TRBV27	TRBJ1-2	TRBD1	CASSYGQDYGYTF	TGTGCCAGCAGTTACGGACAGGACTATGGCTACACCTTC
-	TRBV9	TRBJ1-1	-	CASSVGSRNTEAFF	TGTGCCAGCAGCGTGGGGAGCCGGAACACTGAAGCTTTCTTT
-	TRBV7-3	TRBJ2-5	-	CASSLTGTTFQETQYF	TGTGCCAGCAGCTTAACCGGGACAACCTTCCAAGAGACCCAGTACTTC